This entry lists 2 T cell receptor beta chains sequenced from one sample in a study of blood T cell repertoires in COVID-19 (dated by TCRdb to 2018 to 2021). The receptor library was made with the immunoSEQ multiplex PCR assay. Not all clones reach the TCRdb copy of this immuneACCESS table, which keeps in-frame sequences only. Checked studies attribute under half of the gap to unresolved V genes and leave the rest unexplained. The sample has more than 85,000 clones on record, nearly 80% of them singletons. The top ten constitute around 15% of the sample. The specimen was peripheral blood. Receptor source: a woman of 80 years or more with active or convalescent COVID-19.

Remarks on this clone: Other nucleotide sequences in the sample specify the same CDR3. The chain joins TRBV9 to TRBJ2-1; D gene ambiguous. Trimming removed 0 bases from V and 7 bases from J, with 11 bases in between. Germline V CDR1 and CDR2: SGDLS, YYNGEE. The length of the CDR3 is 14 residues. The CDR3 DNA sequence: TGTGCCAGCAGCGTAGGCGGCACGGTGAATGAGCAGTTCTTC. It codes for CASSVGGTVNEQFF.

The gene calls are TRBV5-1 and TRBJ1-1, with 9 nucleotides matching TRBD1. The J segment lost 4 bases and the V segment lost 6 bases, leaving 13 bases of the junction unmatched. Germline-derived CDR1 and CDR2 are SGHRS and YFSETQ. This CDR3 contains 16 residues. CDR3 amino acids: CASTPLGGQGTTEAFF. The CDR3 nucleotides are TGCGCCAGCACTCCCCTCGGGGGACAGGGTACCACTGAAGCTTTCTTT.